This TCR beta chain comes out of a study of T-cell reconstitution after alpha-beta-depleted transplantation in children. Unique molecular identifiers featured in how the TCRbeta library was prepared. MiXCR was run by TCRdb on the PCR reads, yielding one entry per CDR3 protein. The table shows roughly 20,000 distinct CDR3 sequences, with approximately 13% occurring only once. Judged by abundance, this clonotype is medium-sized. This CDR3 spans 15 amino acids. Germline V gene data show CDR1 as SGHRS and CDR2 as YFSETQ. Trimming cost V 5 bases and J 4 bases; bases outside gene matches: 6. This chain joins TRBV5-1 and TRBJ2-5; 12 bases map to TRBD2. This specimen consisted of PBMCs, mostly from graft donor cells, obtained 60 days after TCRalphabeta/CD19-depleted stem cell transplant. This receptor was taken from a female patient between 2 and 15 years old who had a stem cell transplant for congenital amegakaryocytic thrombocytopenia, so the T cells may come from the graft donor. For the CDR3, the DNA is TGCGCCAGCAGTCCTCCGGGACTAGCGGGAGAGACCCAGTACTTC. Protein: CASSPPGLAGETQYF.